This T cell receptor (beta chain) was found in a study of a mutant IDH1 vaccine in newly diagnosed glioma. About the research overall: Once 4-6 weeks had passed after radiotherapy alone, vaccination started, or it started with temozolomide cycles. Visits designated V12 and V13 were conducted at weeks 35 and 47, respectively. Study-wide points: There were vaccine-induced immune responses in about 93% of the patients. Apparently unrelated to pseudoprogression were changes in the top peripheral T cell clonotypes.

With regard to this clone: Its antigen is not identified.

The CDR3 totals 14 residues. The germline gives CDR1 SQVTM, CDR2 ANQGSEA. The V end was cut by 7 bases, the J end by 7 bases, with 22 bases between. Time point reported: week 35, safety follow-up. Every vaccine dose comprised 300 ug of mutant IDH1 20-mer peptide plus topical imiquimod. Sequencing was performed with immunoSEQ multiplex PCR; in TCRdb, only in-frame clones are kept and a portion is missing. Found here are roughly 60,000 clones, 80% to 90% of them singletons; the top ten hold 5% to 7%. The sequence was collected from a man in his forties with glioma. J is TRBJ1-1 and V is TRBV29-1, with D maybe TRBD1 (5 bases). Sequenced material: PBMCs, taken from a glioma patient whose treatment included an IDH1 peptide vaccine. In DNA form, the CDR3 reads TGCAGCGCCGGGGGTGGGGAATGGGTCGGTGAAGCTTTCTTT. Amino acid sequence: CSAGGGEWVGEAFF.